This T cell receptor beta chain derives from a study of T cells in Graves' hyperthyroidism and ophthalmopathy. This clonotype was observed at least ten times. The antigen remains undetermined. The study's findings and limits: Most clonotypes that expanded in the thyroid above 0.001 also showed up in blood.

The CDR3 is 15 amino acids. The germline V and J ends were trimmed by 5 bases and 4 bases, with 15 bases remaining between them. Germline CDR1 ENHRY, CDR2 SYGVKD. From RNA transcripts, TCR beta CDR3 regions were amplified. TCR CDR3 regions were first amplified by RT-PCR with HTBI primers. TCRdb processed the multiplex PCR reads anew with MiXCR; each CDR3 protein has one entry. This sample has under 400,000 distinct CDR3 sequences; approximately 15% occur once, and the top ten carry about 30%. Sequenced material: blood. The origin of this receptor is a woman in her late teens or twenties with Graves' hyperthyroidism that later progressed to Graves' ophthalmopathy. The chain employs TRBV10-3 and TRBJ1-5, with D unresolved. The CDR3 protein is CAISPGLESNQPQHF. DNA of the CDR3: TGTGCCATCAGTCCGGGCCTGGAATCTAATCAGCCCCAGCATTTT.